One and the same sample provided the 30 T cell receptor beta chains below, sequenced in a study of blood T cell repertoires in COVID-19. Profiling relied on immunoSEQ multiplex PCR, and the TCRdb table lists in-frame clones only, not all of them. The repertoire holds about 35,000 clones, with around 87% as singletons. Material: peripheral blood. These receptors were taken from a man older than 75 with active COVID-19.

CDR3 bases: TGCAGCGTTGACGGGCGGGAGTCCACAGATACGCAGTATTTT. Translated, it gives CSVDGRESTDTQYF. This chain links TRBV29-1 with TRBJ2-3, with 7 positions matching TRBD2. The CDR3 consists of 14 residues. The junction had 5 bases not matched to a gene; V was cut back by 3 bases and J by 2 bases. Germline CDR1 is SQVTM and CDR2 is ANQGSEA.

The rearrangement uses TRBV12-3 or TRBV12-4 and TRBJ1-2; D is perhaps TRBD1 (5 bases). Trimming stripped 4 bases from V and 12 bases from J, with 18 bases between. The CDR3 has 13 amino acids. The CDR3 DNA follows: TGTGCCAGCAGTTCGGGCGGGGGTCGTTACAACACCTTC. Translating it yields CASSSGGGRYNTF.

The chain joins TRBV18 to TRBJ2-7; 9 nucleotides agree with TRBD2. This CDR3 has 16 residues. Per germline, CDR1 KGHSH and CDR2 LQKENI. After removal of 6 bases from V and 0 bases from J, the junction contained 9 bases not matched to a gene. The CDR3 nucleotides read TGTGCCAGCTCCCTCGGGAGCGGGGGGAACTCCTACGAGCAGTACTTC. The encoded protein is CASSLGSGGNSYEQYF.

This rearrangement joins TRBV28 to TRBJ1-2; 7 nucleotides agree with TRBD1. In germline, CDR1 is MDHEN, CDR2 SYDVKM. The CDR3 consists of 15 residues. V lost 6 bases and J lost 4; bases outside the gene matches: 11. CDR3 DNA sequence: TGTGCCAGCAGACGAAAGCTCCAGGGGGTCTATGGCTACACCTTC. It yields the protein CASRRKLQGVYGYTF.

The chain is built from TRBV23-1 and TRBJ2-7, with 9 nucleotides matching TRBD2. TRBV23-1 is treated as an ORF (open reading frame) with a function not yet certain. Trimming took 7 bases from V and 5 from J; bases not matched to a gene: 9. This CDR3 is 14 amino acids long. CDR3 bases: TGCGCCAGCATGGAGTGGATAGCGGGAGACGAGCAGTACTTC. This sequence encodes CASMEWIAGDEQYF.

The chain is built from TRBV5-1 and TRBJ2-5, with 7 bases that match TRBD1. The trim removed 1 base at V and 1 base at J, leaving 4 bases unmatched. The CDR3 is 15 residues long. From germline, CDR1 is SGHRS and CDR2 YFSETQ. The CDR3 is CASSLWGQLQETQYF. Here the CDR3 DNA reads TGCGCCAGCAGCTTGTGGGGACAGCTCCAAGAGACCCAGTACTTC.

The J gene is TRBJ1-4, the V gene TRBV21-1. TRBV21-1 is given as a pseudogene. The CDR3 spans 13 residues. The CDR3 protein is CANDRRGNEKLFF. The CDR3 DNA follows: TGTGCCAACGATAGACGGGGTAATGAAAAACTGTTTTTT.

The chain combines TRBV28 with TRBJ1-1, with D uncertain. V lost 5 bases, J lost 6 bases, and 7 bases lay in between. Germline assignment: CDR1 MDHEN and CDR2 SYDVKM. The CDR3 has 11 residues. CDR3 in amino acids: CASSLRSEAFF. CDR3 bases: TGTGCCAGCAGTCTACGGTCTGAAGCTTTCTTT.

In this sample, this clone turned up once. This chain connects TRBV6-5 to TRBJ1-1; 8 nucleotides match TRBD1. V shed 6 bases, J shed 10 bases, and the junction held 16 bases outside the gene matches. Germline CDR1 and CDR2: MNHEY and SVGAGI. CDR3 length: 15 amino acids. The CDR3 is CASRPDRGGVKGAFF. The CDR3 region has the DNA TGTGCCAGCAGACCTGACAGGGGTGGGGTAAAGGGAGCTTTCTTT.

The chain carries TRBV18 and TRBJ1-2; D perhaps matches TRBD1 (5 bases). The CDR3 has 14 amino acids. The V and J ends lost 2 bases and 8 bases respectively, with 15 bases between them. The germline CDR1 and CDR2 sequences are KGHSH and LQKENI. Written as DNA, the CDR3 is TGTGCCAGCTCACCAGATTTGTCCCAGGGAGGCTACACCTTC. Its translation: CASSPDLSQGGYTF. Filled out from reference TRBV18 and TRBJ1-2, the complete variable domain reads NAGVMQNPRHLVRRRGQEARLRCSPMKGHSHVYWYRQLPEEGLKFMVYLQKENIIDESGMPKERFSAEFPKEGPSILRIQQVVRGDSAAYFCASSPDLSQGGYTFGSGTRLTVV.

The chain employs TRBV5-4 and TRBJ2-7, with D perhaps TRBD1 (5 bases). Germline CDR1 SGHNT, CDR2 YYREEE (reference sequence). CDR3 length: 15 residues. V shed 0 bases and J shed 3 bases, with 13 bases lying between them. CDR3 DNA: TGTGCCAGCAGCTTGGAGACAGACTCCTACTACGAGCAGTACTTC. Its translation: CASSLETDSYYEQYF.

V usage is TRBV7-2 and J usage is TRBJ2-3; 15 bases fit TRBD2. Trimming removed 1 base from V and 8 bases from J; junction bases left unmatched: 7. The CDR3 contains 17 residues. Germline values: CDR1 SGHTA, CDR2 FQGNSA. The CDR3 reads CASSLGGTSGRKSTQYF. CDR3 nucleotide sequence: TGTGCCAGCAGCTTAGGCGGGACTAGCGGGAGGAAAAGTACGCAGTATTTT. The variable domain in full, with the rest retrieved from reference TRBV7-2 and TRBJ2-3, is GAGVSQSPSNKVTEKGKDVELRCDPISGHTALYWYRQSLGQGLEFLIYFQGNSAPDKSGLPSDRFSAERTGGSVSTLTIQRTQQEDSAVYLCASSLGGTSGRKSTQYFGPGTRLTVL.

V and J are TRBV28 and TRBJ1-4; D unclear. Germline V lookup: CDR1 MDHEN, CDR2 SYDVKM. The CDR3 has 16 residues. V was pared by 2 bases and J by 0 bases, with 10 bases between. For the CDR3, the DNA is TGTGCCAGCAGTTTACCGACTCCTGCAACTAATGAAAAACTGTTTTTT. Its protein product is CASSLPTPATNEKLFF.

This sequence joins TRBV30 and TRBJ2-2, with TRBD2 matching over 7 bases. Trimming took 1 base from V and 0 from J; bases not matched to a gene: 2. CDR3 length equals 15 residues. Germline loops: CDR1 GTSNPN, CDR2 SVGIG (reference sequence). The CDR3 here is CAWSAGGTNTGELFF. Here the CDR3 DNA reads TGTGCCTGGAGTGCGGGAGGAACGAACACCGGGGAGCTGTTTTTT.

V usage is TRBV20-1 and J usage is TRBJ2-3; 9 bases line up with TRBD1. Germline V gene sequence: CDR1 DFQATT, CDR2 SNEGSKA (reference sequence). This CDR3 is built from 16 residues. After removal of 3 bases from V and 2 bases from J, the junction contained 9 bases not matched to a gene. CDR3 sequence reads: CSASGLQGAPTDTQYF. The CDR3 region has the DNA TGCAGTGCTAGTGGGTTACAGGGGGCGCCCACAGATACGCAGTATTTT.

V gene TRBV19 combines with J gene TRBJ2-1; TRBD2 agrees at 13 bases. In germline, CDR1 is LNHDA, CDR2 SQIVND (reference sequence). J was trimmed by 8 bases and V by 3 bases; bases with no gene match: 4. The length of the CDR3 is 15 residues. For the CDR3, the DNA is TGTGCCAGTAGTATCACGGGACTAGCGGGGCATGAGCAGTTCTTC. Protein sequence: CASSITGLAGHEQFF. The full variable domain, its missing parts supplied by reference TRBV19 and TRBJ2-1, is DGGITQSPKYLFRKEGQNVTLSCEQNLNHDAMYWYRQDPGQGLRLIYYSQIVNDFQKGDIAEGYSVSREKKESFPLTVTSAQKNPTAFYLCASSITGLAGHEQFFGPGTRLTVL.

The V and J genes are TRBV27 and TRBJ1-5, with D perhaps TRBD1 (5 bases). The CDR3 has 15 amino acids. Germline CDR1 MNHEY, CDR2 SMNVEV (reference sequence). V was trimmed by 4 bases and J by 4 bases, leaving 14 bases between them. CDR3 nucleotides: TGTGCCAGCAGTTCCAAACCACAGGTTAATCAGCCCCAGCATTTT. The encoded protein is CASSSKPQVNQPQHF.

V is TRBV24-1 and J is TRBJ2-3, with TRBD2 as a possible D gene (5 bases). Trimming removed 2 bases at V and 8 bases at J, with 16 bases between. CDR1 and CDR2 from the germline V gene are KGHDR and SFDVKD. This CDR3 has 15 residues. CDR3 sequence (DNA): TGTGCCACCAGTGATTCATCCAGATCGGGAATTACGCAGTATTTT. Its protein product is CATSDSSRSGITQYF.

This chain joins TRBV28 and TRBJ2-7; D perhaps matches TRBD2 (6 bases). CDR1 is MDHEN, CDR2 SYDVKM, per germline. The CDR3 sequence is 14 residues long. The ends were cut back, 6 bases at V and 2 bases at J, with 14 bases in the middle. CDR3 residues: CASSQTRQTYEQYF. In DNA form, the CDR3 reads TGTGCCAGCAGCCAGACTAGACAAACCTACGAGCAGTACTTC.

The rearrangement joins TRBV9 to TRBJ2-2, with D hard to call. This CDR3 is 14 amino acids long. Germline V gene data show CDR1 as SGDLS and CDR2 as YYNGEE. V was shortened by 3 bases and J by 6 bases, with 12 bases between the two germline ends. The CDR3 is CASSAIQAAGELFF. The CDR3 DNA is TGTGCCAGCAGCGCCATTCAGGCAGCCGGGGAGCTGTTTTTT.

This chain uses TRBV5-1 with TRBJ2-7; 7 nucleotides align to TRBD1. The CDR3 consists of 12 residues. V trimming: 4 bases; J trimming: 9 bases; junction bases outside the gene matches: 7. Germline V CDR1 and CDR2: SGHRS, YFSETQ. Here the CDR3 reads CASSPGQIGQYF. In DNA, the CDR3 is TGCGCCAGCAGCCCGGGACAGATCGGGCAGTACTTC.

The chain carries TRBV20-1 and TRBJ2-5; 11 bases line up with TRBD2. The CDR3 has 16 residues. Germline-derived CDR1 and CDR2 are DFQATT and SNEGSKA (reference sequence). V was clipped by 3 bases and J by 3 bases; unmatched bases: 9. The CDR3 reads CSASVAGGINKETQYF. The CDR3 coding sequence is TGCAGTGCTAGTGTAGCGGGAGGGATTAACAAAGAGACCCAGTACTTC.

The rearrangement uses TRBV19 and TRBJ1-5; a possible D gene is TRBD1 (5 bases). CDR1 is LNHDA, CDR2 SQIVND, per germline (reference sequence). The CDR3 consists of 13 residues. The V end lost 5 bases, the J end lost 5 bases, and 10 bases lay between the germline ends. CDR3 in DNA: TGTGCCAGTAGTGGGGGGGAATATCAGCCCCAGCATTTT. It encodes CASSGGEYQPQHF.

The chain couples TRBV4-1 to TRBJ1-6; 7 nucleotides agree with TRBD1. The junction had 11 bases not matched to a gene; V was cut back by 2 bases and J by 10 bases. The CDR3 has 16 amino acids. Germline V gene sequence: CDR1 MGHRA, CDR2 YSYEKL. The CDR3 region is CASSQTSGGGVSPLHF. CDR3 DNA sequence: TGCGCCAGCAGCCAAACCTCGGGAGGGGGCGTCTCACCCCTCCACTTT.

The chain combines TRBV11-2 with TRBJ2-1; D not certain. The CDR3 is made up of 14 amino acids. Trimming stripped 5 bases from V and 5 bases from J, with 13 bases between. Looked up from germline, CDR1 is SGHAT and CDR2 is FQNNGV. For the CDR3, the DNA is TGTGCCAGCAGCCGTCTTGGTCTAGACAATGAGCAGTTCTTC. Translation gives CASSRLGLDNEQFF.

The chain links TRBV5-5 to TRBJ2-7, with no clear D. This CDR3 has 14 amino acids. Germline lookup yields CDR1 SGHKS and CDR2 YYEKEE (reference sequence). V gave up 0 bases and J gave up 2 bases, with 9 bases separating them. CDR3 residues: CASSLAVIPYEQYF. The CDR3 region has the DNA TGTGCCAGCAGCTTGGCAGTAATTCCCTACGAGCAGTACTTC.

The chain carries TRBV9 and TRBJ2-7; 7 nucleotides align to TRBD2. Trimming took 2 bases from V and 3 from J; bases not matched to a gene: 5. CDR3 size: 14 residues. Germline V gene sequence: CDR1 SGDLS, CDR2 YYNGEE. This chain's CDR3 is CASSVRDYNYEQYF. As DNA, the CDR3 is TGTGCCAGCAGCGTCCGGGACTATAACTACGAGCAGTACTTC.

This clone was recorded a few times. This chain uses TRBV5-1 with TRBJ2-2; TRBD1 aligns across 7 bases. V trimming: 7 bases; J trimming: 0 bases; junction bases outside the gene matches: 6. The CDR3 loop spans 15 amino acids. The V gene's germline CDR1 is SGHRS and CDR2 YFSETQ. The DNA for the CDR3 is TGCGCCAGCTTCAGGACAGGAACGAACACCGGGGAGCTGTTTTTT. It specifies CASFRTGTNTGELFF. The full variable domain, its missing parts supplied by reference TRBV5-1 and TRBJ2-2, is KAGVTQTPRYLIKTRGQQVTLSCSPISGHRSVSWYQQTPGQGLQFLFEYFSETQRNKGNFPGRFSGRQFSNSRSEMNVSTLELGDSALYLCASFRTGTNTGELFFGEGSRLTVL.

The chain recombines TRBV7-9 with TRBJ2-2, with 11 positions matching TRBD2. V shed 5 bases, J shed 5 bases, and the junction held 13 bases outside the gene matches. The CDR3 covers 18 residues. The germline V gene has CDR1 SEHNR and CDR2 FQNEAQ (reference sequence). The CDR3 bases are TGTGCCAGCAGCATCATCCTAGCGGGAGGCGTAAGAACCGGGGAGCTGTTTTTT. Translating gives CASSIILAGGVRTGELFF.

This clone occurred a few times. The chain uses TRBV4-1 and TRBJ2-3, with D maybe TRBD1 (6 bases). From germline, CDR1 is MGHRA and CDR2 YSYEKL. The CDR3 consists of 18 residues. V shed 2 bases and J shed 1 base, with 19 bases lying between them. CDR3 residues: CASSQTTQGNRGTDTQYF. CDR3 DNA sequence: TGCGCCAGCAGCCAAACCACGCAGGGGAATCGGGGCACAGATACGCAGTATTTT.